A selection of T cell receptor beta chains follows, all from one sample in a study of cytomegalovirus exposure and HLA in healthy donors. The method was immunoSEQ multiplex PCR; TCRdb's version includes in-frame clones alone and lacks a portion of them. Of 90,000 to 100,000 clones in the sample, roughly three quarters were seen once. Material: PBMCs. All receptors come from a man aged 40-50 years in good health and CMV-seronegative. CDR3s include the opening cysteine and the closing phenylalanine or tryptophan. Each record gives: clone size, V gene, J gene, D gene, CDR3 protein, CDR3 DNA. D genes are given only for firm matches. The size of a clone is reported for some rows only, either as once, few or many, or as a class for expanded clones.

size: .
V: TRBV19
J: TRBJ1-1
D: .
CDR3: CTSKSTSGAFF
DNA: TGTACCAGTAAAAGCACCTCCGGGGCTTTCTTT

size: .
V: TRBV5-4
J: TRBJ1-3
D: TRBD1
CDR3: CASSSRQGRLSGNTIYF
DNA: TGTGCCAGCAGCTCAAGACAGGGGAGACTCTCTGGAAACACCATATATTTT

size: .
V: TRBV6-5
J: TRBJ1-5
D: .
CDR3: CASSYSRGSWPQHF
DNA: TGTGCCAGCAGTTACTCAAGGGGATCGTGGCCCCAGCATTTT

size: .
V: TRBV7-9
J: TRBJ1-2
D: TRBD1
CDR3: CASSPGTGGYYGYTF
DNA: TGTGCCAGCAGCCCCGGGACAGGGGGGTACTATGGCTACACCTTC

size: .
V: TRBV10-1
J: TRBJ2-7
D: TRBD1
CDR3: CASSGGTELYEQYF
DNA: TGCGCCAGCAGTGGGGGGACAGAATTATACGAGCAGTACTTC

size: .
V: TRBV19
J: TRBJ1-5
D: .
CDR3: CASSMEGSSNQPQHF
DNA: TGTGCCAGTAGTATGGAGGGAAGCAGCAATCAGCCCCAGCATTTT

size: once
V: TRBV29-1
J: TRBJ2-2
D: TRBD1
CDR3: CSVSGTGVTGELFF
DNA: TGCAGCGTTTCCGGGACAGGGGTTACCGGGGAGCTGTTTTTT

size: few
V: TRBV15
J: TRBJ2-5
D: TRBD2
CDR3: CATSRMGGGRETQYF
DNA: TGTGCCACCAGCAGGATGGGCGGGGGGAGAGAGACCCAGTACTTC

size: .
V: TRBV5-1
J: TRBJ1-1
D: .
CDR3: CASSSPSWRGEAFF
DNA: TGCGCCAGCAGCTCGCCGTCATGGAGGGGCGAAGCTTTCTTT

size: .
V: TRBV6-6
J: TRBJ1-1
D: TRBD1
CDR3: CASSYDLGQGTEAFF
DNA: TGTGCCAGCAGTTACGACCTTGGACAGGGGACTGAAGCTTTCTTT

size: .
V: TRBV5-1
J: TRBJ1-1
D: TRBD1
CDR3: CASSLAGQGFVEAFF
DNA: TGCGCCAGCAGCTTGGCGGGACAGGGGTTTGTTGAAGCTTTCTTT

size: .
V: TRBV5-1
J: TRBJ2-3
D: TRBD2
CDR3: CASSPGGVTDTQYF
DNA: TGCGCCAGCAGCCCGGGGGGGGTCACAGATACGCAGTATTTT

size: .
V: TRBV4-3
J: TRBJ1-4
D: .
CDR3: CASIQERGSEKLFF
DNA: TGCGCCAGCATCCAAGAGAGGGGGAGTGAAAAACTGTTTTTT

size: .
V: TRBV10-3
J: TRBJ2-1
D: .
CDR3: CAIRDERGGRNYNEQFF
DNA: TGTGCCATCAGGGACGAGAGGGGGGGGCGGAACTACAATGAGCAGTTCTTC

size: .
V: TRBV2
J: TRBJ1-5
D: TRBD1
CDR3: CASRTGNNQPQHF
DNA: TGTGCCAGCCGGACAGGGAACAATCAGCCCCAGCATTTT

size: .
V: TRBV10-1
J: TRBJ2-5
D: .
CDR3: CASTRGPLETQYF
DNA: TGCGCCAGCACCCGAGGTCCCTTGGAGACCCAGTACTTC

size: .
V: TRBV7-6
J: TRBJ1-2
D: .
CDR3: CASSLGPPGSNYGYTF
DNA: TGTGCCAGCAGCTTAGGTCCCCCAGGATCAAACTATGGCTACACCTTC

size: .
V: TRBV18
J: TRBJ1-5
D: .
CDR3: CASSLNRDQPQHF
DNA: TGTGCCAGCTCACTTAACAGGGATCAGCCCCAGCATTTT

size: .
V: TRBV6-5
J: TRBJ1-1
D: .
CDR3: CASGGTMNTEAFF
DNA: TGTGCCAGCGGCGGGACGATGAACACTGAAGCTTTCTTT

size: .
V: TRBV7-8
J: TRBJ1-4
D: .
CDR3: CASSFEGTNEKLFF
DNA: TGTGCCAGCAGCTTTGAGGGTACTAATGAAAAACTGTTTTTT

size: few
V: TRBV15
J: TRBJ1-4
D: .
CDR3: CATSRVAVIATNEKLFF
DNA: TGTGCCACCAGCAGAGTTGCAGTTATTGCAACTAATGAAAAACTGTTTTTT

size: .
V: TRBV6-6
J: TRBJ2-1
D: .
CDR3: CASSYAVGSSYNEQFF
DNA: TGTGCCAGCAGCTACGCCGTGGGGAGCTCCTACAATGAGCAGTTCTTC

size: few
V: TRBV27
J: TRBJ2-3
D: .
CDR3: CASSRASATDTQYF
DNA: TGTGCCAGTTCAAGGGCTAGCGCCACAGATACGCAGTATTTT

size: .
V: TRBV10-3
J: TRBJ1-5
D: .
CDR3: CAISGQESGQPQHF
DNA: TGTGCCATCAGTGGTCAAGAGAGCGGTCAGCCCCAGCATTTT

size: .
V: TRBV4-2
J: TRBJ1-5
D: .
CDR3: CASSQEGSSNQPQHF
DNA: TGTGCCAGCAGCCAAGAGGGCAGTAGCAATCAGCCCCAGCATTTT

size: .
V: TRBV12-5
J: TRBJ2-5
D: .
CDR3: CASGLGNRVQETQYF
DNA: TGTGCTAGTGGTTTGGGAAACAGGGTCCAAGAGACCCAGTACTTC

size: .
V: TRBV7-2
J: TRBJ2-3
D: .
CDR3: CASSPGRDSGTDTQYF
DNA: TGTGCCAGCAGCCCAGGACGGGACTCTGGCACAGATACGCAGTATTTT

size: .
V: TRBV14
J: TRBJ2-7
D: TRBD2
CDR3: CASSPLTSGYAQYF
DNA: TGTGCCAGCAGCCCCTTGACTAGCGGGTACGCGCAGTACTTC

size: once
V: TRBV28
J: TRBJ1-1
D: .
CDR3: CASSLGRTGTEAFF
DNA: TGTGCCAGCAGTTTAGGACGGACGGGAACTGAAGCTTTCTTT

size: .
V: TRBV27
J: TRBJ1-2
D: .
CDR3: CASKTPGVANYGYTF
DNA: TGTGCCAGCAAAACCCCAGGGGTGGCTAACTATGGCTACACCTTC

size: .
V: TRBV7-6
J: TRBJ2-5
D: .
CDR3: CASSLATPSSQETQYF
DNA: TGTGCCAGCAGCTTAGCCACTCCGAGTAGTCAAGAGACCCAGTACTTC

size: .
V: TRBV4-1
J: TRBJ1-6
D: .
CDR3: CASSQVVQSSYNSPLHF
DNA: TGCGCCAGCAGCCAAGTGGTACAAAGCTCCTATAATTCACCCCTCCACTTT

size: .
V: TRBV27
J: TRBJ2-7
D: TRBD1
CDR3: CASSPGTANYYEQYF
DNA: TGTGCCAGCAGCCCCGGGACAGCCAACTACTACGAGCAGTACTTC

size: .
V: TRBV6-6
J: TRBJ2-5
D: TRBD1
CDR3: CASSYSRTGDKTQYF
DNA: TGTGCCAGCAGTTACTCTCGGACAGGGGACAAGACCCAGTACTTC

size: .
V: TRBV2
J: TRBJ1-2
D: .
CDR3: CASTPANYGYTF
DNA: TGTGCCAGCACCCCGGCTAACTATGGCTACACCTTC

size: .
V: TRBV2
J: TRBJ2-7
D: .
CDR3: CASITDRGAGSSF
DNA: TGTGCCAGCATCACGGACAGAGGCGCCGGATCGAGCTTC

size: .
V: TRBV4-1
J: TRBJ1-2
D: .
CDR3: CASSQGSGLGDYGYTF
DNA: TGCGCCAGCAGCCAAGGGTCAGGGCTAGGTGACTATGGCTACACCTTC

size: .
V: TRBV27
J: TRBJ2-5
D: .
CDR3: CASSLSGGVETQYF
DNA: TGTGCCAGCAGTTTATCGGGCGGGGTCGAGACCCAGTACTTC

size: .
V: TRBV6-1
J: TRBJ2-5
D: .
CDR3: CASATSYQETQYF
DNA: TGTGCCAGTGCGACAAGCTACCAAGAGACCCAGTACTTC

size: .
V: TRBV5-6
J: TRBJ1-1
D: .
CDR3: CASSLGGGGTEAFF
DNA: TGTGCCAGCAGCTTGGGGGGGGGAGGCACTGAAGCTTTCTTT

size: once
V: TRBV7-8
J: TRBJ2-7
D: .
CDR3: CASSLGRTYEQYF
DNA: TGTGCCAGCAGCTTAGGGAGAACCTACGAGCAGTACTTC

size: .
V: TRBV5-1
J: TRBJ2-1
D: TRBD1
CDR3: CASSLVPGQINNEQFF
DNA: TGCGCCAGCAGCTTGGTTCCGGGACAGATAAACAATGAGCAGTTCTTC

size: .
V: TRBV5-6
J: TRBJ1-5
D: .
CDR3: CASSPTNRGGQPQHF
DNA: TGTGCCAGCAGTCCAACAAATAGGGGGGGTCAGCCCCAGCATTTT

size: .
V: TRBV30
J: TRBJ2-6
D: .
CDR3: CAWEGQTGANVLTF
DNA: TGTGCCTGGGAAGGACAGACCGGGGCCAACGTCCTGACTTTC

size: .
V: TRBV5-1
J: TRBJ2-5
D: .
CDR3: CASSLQETQYF
DNA: TGCGCCAGCAGCCTGCAAGAGACCCAGTACTTC

size: .
V: TRBV19
J: TRBJ1-1
D: TRBD1
CDR3: CASSTGQDEAFF
DNA: TGTGCCAGTAGTACGGGACAGGATGAAGCTTTCTTT

size: .
V: TRBV5-6
J: TRBJ1-2
D: TRBD1
CDR3: CASGPDRGVYGYTF
DNA: TGTGCCAGCGGACCGGACAGGGGGGTCTATGGCTACACCTTC

size: .
V: TRBV5-1
J: TRBJ1-5
D: TRBD1
CDR3: CASSLEPGQGYQPQHF
DNA: TGCGCCAGCAGCTTGGAACCGGGACAGGGATATCAGCCCCAGCATTTT